Following are 8 T cell receptor beta chains from one sample sequenced in a study of T-cell memory formation after mild COVID-19. TCRdb redid the calling of the 5' RACE reads with MiXCR, one entry per CDR3 protein. The data show about 270,000 distinct CDR3 sequences, roughly 17% seen once. Specimen: PBMCs or a T cell subset sorted from them (not recorded which). Receptors were obtained from a man younger than 35 who had mild COVID-19 (a few samples of this study predate the infection). Cell type and time point are not known.

The chain recombines TRBV2 with TRBJ2-5; D not resolved. CDR1 is SNHLY, CDR2 FYNNEI, per germline. V lost 3 bases and J lost 4, with 15 bases in between. There are 15 residues in the CDR3. The CDR3 loop reads CASSEDGLSRETQYF. CDR3 coding DNA: TGTGCCAGCAGTGAGGACGGGTTATCAAGAGAGACCCAGTACTTC.

V and J are TRBV7-9 and TRBJ2-7; D unclear. The germline V and J ends were trimmed by 2 bases and 0 bases, with 11 bases remaining between them. The CDR3 totals 15 residues. Per the germline V gene, CDR1 is SEHNR and CDR2 is FQNEAQ (reference sequence). Here the CDR3 reads CASSLLGEPSYEQYF. CDR3 nucleotides: TGTGCCAGCAGCTTACTGGGCGAACCCTCCTACGAGCAGTACTTC.

The sample holds a few counts of this clonotype. The chain links TRBV7-9 to TRBJ2-1; maybe TRBD2 (5 bases). The germline V gene has CDR1 SEHNR and CDR2 FQNEAQ (reference sequence). CDR3 length: 15 residues. Trimming removed 5 bases at V and 0 bases at J, with 11 bases between. In DNA, the CDR3 is TGTGCCAGCAGCGTCTCGGGGAACTCCTACAATGAGCAGTTCTTC. Translation gives CASSVSGNSYNEQFF.

The gene calls are TRBV21-1 and TRBJ2-7. TRBV21-1 is an annotated pseudogene. The CDR3 extends over 17 amino acids. DNA for the CDR3: TGTGCCAGCAGCAAAGGAGGACGGCTGAGGAGCTCCTACGAGCAGTACGTC. It translates to CASSKGGRLRSSYEQYV.

This clonotype showed up just once. This rearrangement joins TRBV7-9 to TRBJ2-3; 10 bases line up with TRBD1. Per the germline V gene, CDR1 is SEHNR and CDR2 is FQNEAQ (reference sequence). The CDR3 sequence is 15 residues long. The V gene end was trimmed by 3 bases and the J gene end by 3 bases; junction bases not matched to a gene: 3. Written as DNA, the CDR3 is TGTGCCAGCAGCTTGGACAGGGGGAGGACAGATACGCAGTATTTT. This encodes CASSLDRGRTDTQYF. The entire variable domain, with the rest obtained from reference TRBV7-9 and TRBJ2-3, is as follows: DTGVSQNPRHKITKRGQNVTFRCDPISEHNRLYWYRQTLGQGPEFLTYFQNEAQLEKSRLLSDRFSAERPKGSFSTLEIQRTEQGDSAMYLCASSLDRGRTDTQYFGPGTRLTVL.

In its sample, this clonotype was seen a few times. The chain links TRBV6-6 to TRBJ2-7; D gene unclear. CDR1 MNHNY and CDR2 SVGAGI come from the germline V gene (reference sequence). V lost 3 bases and J lost 1, with 7 bases in between. The CDR3 is made up of 13 amino acids. The CDR3 is CASSYYLSYEQYV. For the CDR3, the DNA is TGTGCCAGCAGTTATTACCTATCCTACGAGCAGTACGTC.

The chain links TRBV25-1 to TRBJ2-5, with D hard to call. CDR3 length: 14 residues. CDR1 is MGHDK, CDR2 SYGVNS, per germline. V shed 2 bases and J shed 4 bases, with 11 bases lying between them. The CDR3 DNA reads TGTGCCAGCAGTGAACTGACGGGCGGAGAGACCCAGTACTTC. This gives the protein CASSELTGGETQYF.

The gene calls are TRBV12-3 or TRBV12-4 and TRBJ1-1, with D perhaps matching TRBD1 (6 bases). V was cut by 10 bases and J by 4 bases, with 13 bases left in between. CDR3 size: 12 residues. CDR3 loop: CATRGVLTEAFF. The CDR3 DNA is TGTGCCACGAGGGGGGTTCTCACTGAAGCTTTCTTT.